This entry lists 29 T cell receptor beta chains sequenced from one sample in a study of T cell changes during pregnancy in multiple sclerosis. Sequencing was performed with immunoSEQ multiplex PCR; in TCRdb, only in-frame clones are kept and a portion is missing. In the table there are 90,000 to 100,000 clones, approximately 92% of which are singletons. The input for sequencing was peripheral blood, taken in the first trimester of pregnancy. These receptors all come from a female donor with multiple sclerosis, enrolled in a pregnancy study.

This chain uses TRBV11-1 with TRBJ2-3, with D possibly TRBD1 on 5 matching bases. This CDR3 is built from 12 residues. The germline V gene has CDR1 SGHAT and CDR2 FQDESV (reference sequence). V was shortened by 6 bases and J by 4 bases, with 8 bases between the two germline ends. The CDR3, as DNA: TGTGCCAGCAGAGGGGTTTCAGATACGCAGTATTTT. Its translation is CASRGVSDTQYF.

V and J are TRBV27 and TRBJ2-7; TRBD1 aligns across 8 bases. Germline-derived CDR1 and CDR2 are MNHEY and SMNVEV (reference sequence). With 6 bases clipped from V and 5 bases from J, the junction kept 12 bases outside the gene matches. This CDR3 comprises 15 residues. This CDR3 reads CASRADRVSGNEQYF. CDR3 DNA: TGTGCCAGCAGGGCGGACAGGGTGAGTGGAAACGAGCAGTACTTC.

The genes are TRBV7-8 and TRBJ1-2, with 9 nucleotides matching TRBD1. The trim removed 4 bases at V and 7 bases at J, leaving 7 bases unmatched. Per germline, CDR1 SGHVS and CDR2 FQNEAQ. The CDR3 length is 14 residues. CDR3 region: CASSWTGAYGGYTF. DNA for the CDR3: TGTGCCAGCAGCTGGACAGGGGCTTACGGTGGCTACACCTTC.

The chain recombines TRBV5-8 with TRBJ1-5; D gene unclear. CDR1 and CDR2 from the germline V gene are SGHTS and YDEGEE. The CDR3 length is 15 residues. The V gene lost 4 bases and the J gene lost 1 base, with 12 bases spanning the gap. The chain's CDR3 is CASSPGLSSNQPQHF. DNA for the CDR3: TGTGCCAGCAGCCCGGGTTTATCGAGCAATCAGCCCCAGCATTTT.

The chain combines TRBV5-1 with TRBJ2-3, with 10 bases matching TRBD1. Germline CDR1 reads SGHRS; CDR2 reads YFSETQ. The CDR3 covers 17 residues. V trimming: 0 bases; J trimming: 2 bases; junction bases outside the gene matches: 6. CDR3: CASSLGGTGDPTDTQYF. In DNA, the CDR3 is TGCGCCAGCAGCTTGGGGGGGACAGGGGACCCCACAGATACGCAGTATTTT.

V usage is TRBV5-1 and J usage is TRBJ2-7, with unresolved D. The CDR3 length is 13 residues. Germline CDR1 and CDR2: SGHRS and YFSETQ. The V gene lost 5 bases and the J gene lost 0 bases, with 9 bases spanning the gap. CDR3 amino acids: CASRDFSSYEQYF. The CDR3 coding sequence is TGCGCCAGCAGAGATTTTAGCTCCTACGAGCAGTACTTC.

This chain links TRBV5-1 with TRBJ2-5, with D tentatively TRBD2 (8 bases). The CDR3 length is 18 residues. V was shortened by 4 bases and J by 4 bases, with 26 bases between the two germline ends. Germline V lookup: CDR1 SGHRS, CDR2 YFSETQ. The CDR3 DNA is TGCGCCAGCAGCCCGAAAAAGATCGGGAGGGGGCTGGGAGAGACCCAGTACTTC. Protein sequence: CASSPKKIGRGLGETQYF.

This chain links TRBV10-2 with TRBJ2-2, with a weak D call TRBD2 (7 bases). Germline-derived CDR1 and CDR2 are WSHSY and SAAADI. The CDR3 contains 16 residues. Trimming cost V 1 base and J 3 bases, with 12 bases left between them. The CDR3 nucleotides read TGCGCCAGCAGTGAGTGGGGGGGGCTGTACACCGGGGAGCTGTTTTTT. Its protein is CASSEWGGLYTGELFF.

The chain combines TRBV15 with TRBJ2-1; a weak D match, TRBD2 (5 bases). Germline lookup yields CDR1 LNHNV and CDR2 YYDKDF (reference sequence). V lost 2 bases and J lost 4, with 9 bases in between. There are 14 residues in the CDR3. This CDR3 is CATSRTAEYNEQFF. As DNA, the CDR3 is TGTGCCACCAGCAGAACAGCGGAATACAATGAGCAGTTCTTC.

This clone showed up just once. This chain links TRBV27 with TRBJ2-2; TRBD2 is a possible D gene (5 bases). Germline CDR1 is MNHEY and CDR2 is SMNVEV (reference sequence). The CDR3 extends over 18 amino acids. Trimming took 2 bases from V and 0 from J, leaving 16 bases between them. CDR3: CASSLISGRSTNTGELFF. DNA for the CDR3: TGTGCCAGCAGTTTAATCAGCGGACGGTCTACGAACACCGGGGAGCTGTTTTTT.

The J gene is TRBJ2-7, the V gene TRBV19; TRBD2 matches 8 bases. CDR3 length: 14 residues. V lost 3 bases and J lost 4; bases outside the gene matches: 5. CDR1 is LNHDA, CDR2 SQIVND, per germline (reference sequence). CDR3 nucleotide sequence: TGTGCCAGTAGTATTGTGTCTAGCGGGTACGAGCAGTACTTC. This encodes CASSIVSSGYEQYF.

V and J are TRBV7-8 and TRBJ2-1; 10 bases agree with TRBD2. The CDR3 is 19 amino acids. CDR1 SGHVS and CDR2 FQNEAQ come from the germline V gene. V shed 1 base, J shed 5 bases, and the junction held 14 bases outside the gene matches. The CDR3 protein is CASSLGWSGRAFSHNEQFF. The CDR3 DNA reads TGTGCCAGCAGCTTAGGATGGAGCGGGAGGGCCTTTTCCCACAATGAGCAGTTCTTC.

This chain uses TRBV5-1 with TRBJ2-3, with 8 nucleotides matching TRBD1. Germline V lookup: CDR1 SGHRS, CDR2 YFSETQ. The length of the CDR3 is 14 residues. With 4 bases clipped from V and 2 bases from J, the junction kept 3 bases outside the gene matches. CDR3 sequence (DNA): TGCGCCAGCAGCGTGGACAGGGCCACAGATACGCAGTATTTT. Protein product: CASSVDRATDTQYF.

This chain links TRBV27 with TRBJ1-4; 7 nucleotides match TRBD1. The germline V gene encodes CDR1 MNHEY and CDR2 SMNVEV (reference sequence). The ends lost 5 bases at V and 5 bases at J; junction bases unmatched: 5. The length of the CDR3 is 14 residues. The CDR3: CASSGRGLNEKLFF. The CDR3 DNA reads TGTGCCAGCAGTGGTAGGGGGCTGAATGAAAAACTGTTTTTT. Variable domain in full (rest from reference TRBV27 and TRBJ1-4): EAQVTQNPRYLITVTGKKLTVTCSQNMNHEYMSWYRQDPGLGLRQIYYSMNVEVTDKGDVPEGYKVSRKEKRNFPLILESPSPNQTSLYFCASSGRGLNEKLFFGSGTQLSVL.

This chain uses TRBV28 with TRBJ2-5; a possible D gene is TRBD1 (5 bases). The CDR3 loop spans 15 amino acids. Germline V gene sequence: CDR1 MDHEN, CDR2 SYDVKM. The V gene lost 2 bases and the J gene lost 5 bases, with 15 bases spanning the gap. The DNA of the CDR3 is TGTGCCAGCAGTTTACCCCAGGGTAGGGCTGAGACCCAGTACTTC. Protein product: CASSLPQGRAETQYF.

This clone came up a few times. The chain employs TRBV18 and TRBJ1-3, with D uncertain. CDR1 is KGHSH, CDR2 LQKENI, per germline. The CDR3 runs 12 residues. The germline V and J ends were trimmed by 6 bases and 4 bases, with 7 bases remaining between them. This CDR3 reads CASSQQGNTIYF. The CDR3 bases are TGTGCCAGCTCCCAACAGGGAAACACCATATATTTT.

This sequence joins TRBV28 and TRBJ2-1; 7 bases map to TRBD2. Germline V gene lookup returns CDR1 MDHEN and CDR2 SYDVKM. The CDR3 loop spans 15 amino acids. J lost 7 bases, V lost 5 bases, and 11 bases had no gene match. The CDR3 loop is CASSASGASANEQFF. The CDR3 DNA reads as TGTGCCAGCAGTGCTAGCGGCGCCTCGGCAAATGAGCAGTTCTTC.

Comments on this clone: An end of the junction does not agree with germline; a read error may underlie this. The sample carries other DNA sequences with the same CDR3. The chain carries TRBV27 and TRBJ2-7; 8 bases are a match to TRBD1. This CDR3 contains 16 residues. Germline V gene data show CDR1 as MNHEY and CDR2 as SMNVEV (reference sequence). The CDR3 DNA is TGTGCCAGCCACCCTCGACAGGGGACCTTGTCCTACGAGCAATACTTC. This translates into CASHPRQGTLSYEQYF.

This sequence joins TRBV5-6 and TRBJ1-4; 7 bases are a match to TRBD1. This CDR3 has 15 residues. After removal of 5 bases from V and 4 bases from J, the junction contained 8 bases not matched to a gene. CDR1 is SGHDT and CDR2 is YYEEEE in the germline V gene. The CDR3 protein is CASRPGTDLNEKLFF. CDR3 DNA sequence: TGTGCCAGCAGACCTGGGACAGACCTTAATGAAAAACTGTTTTTT.

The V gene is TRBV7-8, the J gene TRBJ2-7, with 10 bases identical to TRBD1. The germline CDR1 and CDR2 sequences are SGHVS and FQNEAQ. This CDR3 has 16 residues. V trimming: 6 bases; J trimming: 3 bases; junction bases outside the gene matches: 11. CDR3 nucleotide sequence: TGTGCCAGCAGTTCATATTGGGACAGGGGAATCTACGAGCAGTACTTC. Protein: CASSSYWDRGIYEQYF.

The CDR3 here is CASSIMGQGAYEQYF. The DNA of the CDR3 is TGTGCCAGTAGTATTATGGGGCAGGGGGCCTACGAGCAGTACTTC. V is TRBV19 and J is TRBJ2-7, with 7 bases identical to TRBD1. Trimming cost V 3 bases and J 2 bases; bases outside gene matches: 7. Looked up from germline, CDR1 is LNHDA and CDR2 is SQIVND (reference sequence). The length of the CDR3 is 15 residues. The full variable domain, completed using reference TRBV19 and TRBJ2-7, is DGGITQSPKYLFRKEGQNVTLSCEQNLNHDAMYWYRQDPGQGLRLIYYSQIVNDFQKGDIAEGYSVSREKKESFPLTVTSAQKNPTAFYLCASSIMGQGAYEQYFGPGTRLTVT.

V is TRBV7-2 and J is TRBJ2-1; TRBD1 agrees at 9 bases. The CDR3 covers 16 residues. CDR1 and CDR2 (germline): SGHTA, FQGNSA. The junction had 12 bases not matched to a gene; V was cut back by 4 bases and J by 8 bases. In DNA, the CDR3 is TGTGCCAGCAGCTCCTGGGGGGACAGGGTTATCGATGAGCAGTTCTTC. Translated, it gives CASSSWGDRVIDEQFF.

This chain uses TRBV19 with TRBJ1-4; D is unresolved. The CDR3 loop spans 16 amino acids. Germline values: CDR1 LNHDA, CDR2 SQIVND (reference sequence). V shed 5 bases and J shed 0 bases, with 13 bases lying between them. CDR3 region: CASSFRTGTTNEKLFF. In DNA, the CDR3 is TGTGCCAGTAGTTTCCGCACTGGTACAACTAATGAAAAACTGTTTTTT.

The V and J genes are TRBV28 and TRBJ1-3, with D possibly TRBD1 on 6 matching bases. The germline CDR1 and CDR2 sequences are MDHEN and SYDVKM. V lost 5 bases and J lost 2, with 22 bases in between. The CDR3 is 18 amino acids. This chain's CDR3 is CASSPGPGHRTPGNTIYF. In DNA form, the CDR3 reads TGTGCCAGCAGTCCTGGACCGGGACACAGAACCCCTGGAAACACCATATATTTT.

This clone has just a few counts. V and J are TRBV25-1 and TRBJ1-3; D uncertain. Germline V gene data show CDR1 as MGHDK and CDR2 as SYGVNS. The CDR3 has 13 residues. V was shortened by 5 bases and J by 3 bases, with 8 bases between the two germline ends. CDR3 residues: CASSKTGGNTIYF. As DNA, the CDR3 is TGTGCCAGCAGTAAGACGGGTGGAAACACCATATATTTT. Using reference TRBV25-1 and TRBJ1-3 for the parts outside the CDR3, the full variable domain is EADIYQTPRYLVIGTGKKITLECSQTMGHDKMYWYQQDPGMELHLIHYSYGVNSTEKGDLSSESTVSRIRTEHFPLTLESARPSHTSQYLCASSKTGGNTIYFGEGSWLTVV.

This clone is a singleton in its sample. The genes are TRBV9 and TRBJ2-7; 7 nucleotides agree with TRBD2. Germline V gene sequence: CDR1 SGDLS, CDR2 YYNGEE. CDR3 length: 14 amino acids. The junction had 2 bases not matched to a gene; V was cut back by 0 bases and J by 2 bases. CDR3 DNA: TGTGCCAGCAGCGTAGCGGCGGGAGCCTACGAGCAGTACTTC. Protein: CASSVAAGAYEQYF.

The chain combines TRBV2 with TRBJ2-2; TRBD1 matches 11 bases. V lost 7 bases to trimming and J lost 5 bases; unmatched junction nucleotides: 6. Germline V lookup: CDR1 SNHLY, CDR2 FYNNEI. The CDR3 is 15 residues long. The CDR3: CASMSGTGGTGELFF. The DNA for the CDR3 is TGTGCCAGCATGAGCGGGACAGGGGGGACCGGGGAGCTGTTTTTT.

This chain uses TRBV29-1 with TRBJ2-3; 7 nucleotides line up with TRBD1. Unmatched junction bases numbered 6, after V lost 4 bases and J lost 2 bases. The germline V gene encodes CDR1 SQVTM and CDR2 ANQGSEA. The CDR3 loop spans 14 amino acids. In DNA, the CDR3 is TGCAGCGTTGCCGGCAGGGGGAACACAGATACGCAGTATTTT. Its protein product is CSVAGRGNTDTQYF.

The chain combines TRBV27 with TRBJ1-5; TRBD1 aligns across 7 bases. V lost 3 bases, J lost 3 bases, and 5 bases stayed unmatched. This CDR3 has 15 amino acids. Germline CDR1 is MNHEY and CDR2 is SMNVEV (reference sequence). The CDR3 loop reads CASSLRQGFNQPQHF. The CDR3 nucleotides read TGTGCCAGCAGTTTGCGACAGGGTTTCAATCAGCCCCAGCATTTT.